The T cell receptor (beta chain) described here comes from a study of cytomegalovirus exposure and HLA in healthy donors. Whole-study context: Earlier, 90 million to 140 million unique TCR beta sequences were recovered from some 200 million T cells by an analysis.

The primer mix had 60 Vbeta and 13 Jbeta primers. TCRdb's copy holds only in-frame clones and misses some; the assay was immunoSEQ multiplex PCR. The data contain a few hundred thousand clones, approximately 82% of them singletons. This CDR3 has 14 amino acids. V lost 2 bases, J lost 6 bases, and 13 bases lay in between. Germline CDR1 and CDR2: SGHDN and FVKESK. Unrecorded immune exposures were likely, despite nominal health at sampling. Broader study findings: Overall, under 200 TCR beta chains were annotated as cytomegalovirus-associated.

On this clone: The antigen is unknown.

The source of this sequence is a woman aged 55-70 years in good health and CMV-seropositive. The V and J genes are TRBV14 and TRBJ1-1; D gene unclear. The sample was PBMCs. The CDR3, as DNA: TGTGCCAGCAGCCAACTACCAGCGGTCGCTGAAGCTTTCTTT. As protein: CASSQLPAVAEAFF.